Detailed here is one TCR beta chain. TCRdb keeps only in-frame clones here, not all; method: immunoSEQ multiplex PCR. The sample lists about 120,000 clones, 88% occurring once. This record belongs to a study of T cell responses to AZD1222 COVID-19 vaccine. The sequence came from an adult in good health. The sample here was peripheral blood, taken on day 0 of AZD1222 vaccination.

CDR3 amino acids: CASRSAGGPEDTQYF. The CDR3 DNA sequence: TGTGCCAGCAGATCAGCGGGAGGGCCTGAAGATACGCAGTATTTT. The V gene is TRBV7-3, the J gene TRBJ2-3; 10 bases map to TRBD2. This CDR3 is 15 amino acids long. Trimming cost V 6 bases and J 5 bases; bases outside gene matches: 8. Germline CDR1 is SGHTA and CDR2 is FQGTGA.